This T cell receptor (beta chain) was sequenced in a study of identical twins (dated by TCRdb to 2016 to 2018). As for the study more broadly: TCR alpha and beta repertoires from monozygotic twins, unrelated adults of various ages and cord blood were deep-sequenced to test whether fetal clonotypes persist. Replicate twin experiments were performed at different times using different library preparation protocols to rule out contamination.

Findings and caveats that apply to the study as a whole: Compared with coincidental sharing between unrelated individuals, out-of-frame TCR alpha sequences shared between twins had an excess of sequences with low generation probability. Fewer insertions were carried by abundant cord blood beta clonotypes; a weaker similar trend was observed in young adult naive repertoires, while no such trend was observed in memory repertoires. Because the same donors could not be followed over many years, the conclusions relied on cross-sectional statistical analysis. Invariant T cells such as MAIT and iNKT could partly confound zero-insertion analyses, although diverse VJ usage argued against such confounding for most clonotypes. In monozygotic twins, out-of-frame TCR alpha sharing was systematically underestimated by recombination models, although the models agreed with sharing between unrelated individuals. Excess twin sharing in beta out-of-frame sequences was weaker because fewer shared sequences lowered the signal-to-noise ratio.

V sheds 7 bases and J sheds 14 bases, leaving 24 bases between their ends. Looking up the germline V gene yields CDR1 SQVTM and CDR2 ANQGSEA. The CDR3 spans 13 residues, from the cysteine through the phenylalanine. Only the CDR3 part of the read is kept: 39 bases, read in frame from the first base. This clonotype was seen at least ten times. What this receptor recognizes is not known. One base away there is no much larger clone; base qualities are not given. Every donor in the study was a healthy Caucasian. Three unrelated non-twin adults were additionally sequenced: a male aged 18 to 30, a male aged 50 to 60 and a female aged 50 to 60. Miltenyi CD45RO+ enrichment and human naive T-cell isolation kits were used to isolate memory (CD45RO+) and naive T cells from PBMC. The library was produced with 5' RACE. Sequencer: Illumina HiSeq 2000. A universal primer binding site was introduced by template switching, and a unique molecular identifier was present in the final cDNA, enabling accurate counting of TCR cDNA molecules. Specific primers in the conserved constant-segment region were used to synthesize first-strand cDNA for TCR alpha and beta chains. To control for contamination, every cDNA library was double barcoded, receiving both a SMART-Mk sample barcode and Illumina barcodes. Two successive PCR steps introduced TruSeq adapter sequences along with Illumina sample barcodes. Sequencing of the TCR alpha and beta cDNA libraries was done on the Illumina HiSeq platform using custom primers. Per the source publication's procedure: MiGEC was used to process raw reads and extract unique molecular identifiers, and MiXCR was used to find CDR3 positions. For each individual, recombination models were inferred using an EM algorithm with the repgenHMM and IGoR tools. The tcR package in R was used for shared clonotype analysis, with sharing normalized by the product of cloneset sizes. To study raw recombination without the effects of thymic and clonal selection, out-of-frame nonproductive sequences were analyzed. In TCRdb, the public reads were trimmed at Q25 with fastp and aligned with MiXCR, with productive beta chains retained. Rows matching on CDR3 protein sequence are summarized as one entry with the most common DNA and genes. It is TCRdb's table, rather than the study itself, that gives the V and J calls and clone size. The table for this sample lists hundreds of thousands of distinct CDR3 sequences; roughly 6% of them were counted only once. Of the sample, about 2% is held by the ten largest clones.

This clonotype was obtained from a man aged 18 to 29 in good health. The sample taken for sequencing was naive T cells sorted from blood. What this sample's cell subset or site label stands for: cells isolated with a human naive T-cell isolation kit. The receptor chain draws on TRBV29-1 and TRBJ2-1, with TRBD1 perhaps the D gene, on 6 matching bases. The DNA sequence reads TGCAGCGCCTTTAGGGACACCCTAAAGAACGAGTTCTTC. Its product reads: CSAFRDTLKNEFF.